Listed below are T cell receptor beta chains from one sample, sequenced in a study of T cells in Graves' hyperthyroidism and ophthalmopathy. MiXCR, run by TCRdb on the multiplex PCR reads, gives a single entry per CDR3 protein. Seen here are approximately 610,000 distinct CDR3 sequences, 14% to 15% observed once, and the top ten hold 3.5% to 4.5%. Sequencing used blood. These receptors came from a middle-aged woman with Graves' ophthalmopathy. CDR3s include the opening cysteine and the closing phenylalanine or tryptophan. The D gene is left open where the match is weak. For some rows the clone size is stated as once, few or many, or as a class when expanded; others skip it.

CDR3: CASSQDASEQYF
DNA: TGTGCCAGCAGTCAGGACGCAAGCGAGCAGTACTTC
size: many
D: NA
J: TRBJ2-7
V: TRBV2

CDR3: CASSLSSPGVETQYF
DNA: TGTGCCAGCAGTTTATCCTCGCCGGGAGTAGAGACCCAGTACTTC
size: many
D: NA
J: TRBJ2-5
V: TRBV28

CDR3: CASSEVFHEQYF
DNA: TGTGCCAGCAGTGAAGTTTTCCACGAGCAGTACTTC
size: many
D: NA
J: TRBJ2-7
V: TRBV6-1

CDR3: CASSFGDLYTDTQYF
DNA: TGTGCCAGCAGTTTTGGGGACTTATACACAGATACGCAGTATTTT
size: NA
D: NA
J: TRBJ2-3
V: TRBV12-3/TRBV12-4

CDR3: CAISGVPEETQYF
DNA: TGTGCCATCAGTGGGGTCCCCGAAGAGACCCAGTACTTC
size: few
D: NA
J: TRBJ2-5
V: TRBV10-3

CDR3: CASSRDRGGSSTQYF
DNA: TGTGCCAGCAGCCGGGACAGGGGGGGTTCGTCGACCCAGTACTTC
size: many
D: TRBD1
J: TRBJ2-5
V: TRBV12-3/TRBV12-4

CDR3: CSARGTVGLNTEAFF
DNA: TGCAGTGCTAGAGGGACAGTGGGGCTGAACACTGAAGCTTTCTTT
size: NA
D: NA
J: TRBJ1-1
V: TRBV20-1

CDR3: CAWGTAYEQYF
DNA: TGTGCCTGGGGGACCGCCTACGAGCAGTACTTC
size: many
D: NA
J: TRBJ2-7
V: TRBV30

CDR3: CATSRGQAKETQYF
DNA: TGTGCCACCAGCAGAGGACAGGCCAAAGAGACCCAGTACTTC
size: many
D: NA
J: TRBJ2-5
V: TRBV15

CDR3: CASSEGLAGGYQETQYF
DNA: TGTGCCAGCAGCGAGGGACTAGCGGGAGGGTACCAAGAGACCCAGTACTTC
size: NA
D: TRBD2
J: TRBJ2-5
V: TRBV5-8

CDR3: CASSLREGFGEQYF
DNA: TGTGCCAGCAGTTTGCGGGAGGGGTTCGGCGAGCAGTACTTC
size: many
D: TRBD2
J: TRBJ2-7
V: TRBV12-3/TRBV12-4

CDR3: CASSSSRAGGLETQYF
DNA: TGTGCCAGCAGCTCCTCTAGGGCGGGAGGTTTAGAGACCCAGTACTTC
size: NA
D: TRBD2
J: TRBJ2-5
V: TRBV7-8

CDR3: CASSFPLAGGSDEQYF
DNA: TGTGCCAGCAGTTTCCCCCTAGCTGGCGGGAGTGACGAGCAGTACTTC
size: NA
D: TRBD2
J: TRBJ2-7
V: TRBV12-3/TRBV12-4

CDR3: CASSYGDWTEAFF
DNA: TGTGCCAGCAGTTACGGGGATTGGACTGAAGCTTTCTTT
size: NA
D: NA
J: TRBJ1-1
V: TRBV6-2/TRBV6-3

CDR3: CASSPRESTDGSEAFF
DNA: TGTGCCAGCTCACCCCGGGAGAGCACGGACGGGTCTGAAGCTTTCTTT
size: NA
D: NA
J: TRBJ1-1
V: TRBV18

CDR3: CASSLGVQMNTEAFF
DNA: TGTGCCAGCAGTTTAGGGGTTCAGATGAACACTGAAGCTTTCTTT
size: many
D: NA
J: TRBJ1-1
V: TRBV12-3/TRBV12-4

CDR3: CASSSRQGAGYGYTF
DNA: TGTGCCAGCAGTTCACGACAGGGGGCCGGCTATGGCTACACCTTC
size: NA
D: TRBD1
J: TRBJ1-2
V: TRBV12-3/TRBV12-4

CDR3: CASSYGTTGNYGYTF
DNA: TGTGCCAGCAGTTACGGAACTACAGGGAACTATGGCTACACCTTC
size: many
D: NA
J: TRBJ1-2
V: TRBV6-5

CDR3: CASRAAGQGGSEAFF
DNA: TGTGCCAGCAGGGCGGCGGGACAGGGGGGCTCTGAAGCTTTCTTT
size: many
D: TRBD1
J: TRBJ1-1
V: TRBV12-3/TRBV12-4

CDR3: CASSWRANTGELFF
DNA: TGTGCCAGTAGTTGGCGGGCGAACACCGGGGAGCTGTTTTTT
size: NA
D: NA
J: TRBJ2-2
V: TRBV19

CDR3: CASRPSGTSPYEQYF
DNA: TGTGCCAGCAGACCCTCCGGGACTAGCCCCTACGAGCAGTACTTC
size: many
D: TRBD2
J: TRBJ2-7
V: TRBV6-2/TRBV6-3

CDR3: CSASGTVSSYEQYF
DNA: TGCAGTGCTTCCGGGACAGTAAGCTCCTACGAGCAGTACTTC
size: many
D: TRBD1
J: TRBJ2-7
V: TRBV20-1

CDR3: CASSVSRDRVYEQYF
DNA: TGTGCCAGCAGTGTAAGCCGGGACAGGGTTTACGAGCAGTACTTC
size: NA
D: TRBD1
J: TRBJ2-7
V: TRBV28

CDR3: CASSQGLGLETQYF
DNA: TGCGCCAGCAGCCAAGGATTAGGGCTGGAGACCCAGTACTTC
size: NA
D: NA
J: TRBJ2-5
V: TRBV4-1

CDR3: CASSLSRRNRPYEQYF
DNA: TGTGCCAGCAGTTTATCCAGGCGCAACCGACCCTACGAGCAGTACTTC
size: few
D: NA
J: TRBJ2-7
V: TRBV27

CDR3: CASSLERDRGAFF
DNA: TGTGCCAGCAGCTTAGAAAGGGACAGGGGAGCTTTCTTT
size: NA
D: TRBD1
J: TRBJ1-1
V: TRBV7-2

CDR3: CASSAPGQGHVETQYF
DNA: TGTGCCAGCAGCGCGCCGGGACAGGGTCATGTGGAGACCCAGTACTTC
size: few
D: TRBD1
J: TRBJ2-5
V: TRBV11-2

CDR3: CASSQFGGSSYEQYF
DNA: TGTGCCAGCAGCCAATTTGGGGGGAGCTCCTACGAGCAGTACTTC
size: many
D: NA
J: TRBJ2-7
V: TRBV4-2

CDR3: CASSDQGLAGDNEQYF
DNA: TGTGCCAGCAGTGACCAAGGACTAGCGGGAGATAACGAGCAGTACTTC
size: many
D: TRBD2
J: TRBJ2-7
V: TRBV25-1

CDR3: CASSPSSPANTGELFF
DNA: TGCGCCAGCAGCCCATCTAGTCCGGCGAACACCGGGGAGCTGTTTTTT
size: few
D: NA
J: TRBJ2-2
V: TRBV4-1